This entry is about one T cell receptor beta chain. This entry comes from a study of beta chain features in type 1 diabetes. Investigators reverse transcribed all isolated RNA, so they sequenced expressed TCRB transcripts. The table came from immunoSEQ multiplex PCR; TCRdb's copy has only in-frame clones and leaves some out. The sample contains about 290,000 clones, around 7.3% of which appear only once. The V and J ends lost 8 bases and 6 bases respectively, with 22 bases between them. Germline V gene sequence: CDR1 MNHEY, CDR2 SVGAGI. The length of the CDR3 is 15 residues. The chain employs TRBV6-5 and TRBJ1-2; the D gene is possibly TRBD1 (6 bases). This clonotype was sampled from a woman under 30 in good health. Sample: central memory CD4+ T cells from blood. The CDR3 reads CASSAGAEVADGYTF. In DNA, the CDR3 is TGTGCCAGCTCGGCAGGGGCGGAGGTTGCGGATGGCTACACCTTC.